This is a list of T cell receptor beta chains from one sample in a study of blood T cell repertoires in COVID-19. Data came from immunoSEQ multiplex PCR; TCRdb stores just in-frame clones and leaves some out. The sample lists roughly 130,000 clones; roughly 80% were seen once. Sequencing was performed on peripheral blood. These receptors were obtained from an older woman with acute or convalescent COVID-19. Both conserved end residues are part of each CDR3. D genes are given only for firm matches. The size of a clone is reported for some rows only, either as once, few or many, or as a class for expanded clones.

d_call	v_call	clone_size	j_call	cdr3_nt	cdr3_aa
TRBD1	TRBV27	-	TRBJ1-6	TGTGCCAGCAGTGCACCCGGACAGGGGAGCTATAATTCACCCCTCCACTTT	CASSAPGQGSYNSPLHF
TRBD1	TRBV6-5	-	TRBJ1-2	TGTGCCAGCAGTTGGTCTTTGACAGGGGGAAACTATGGCTACACCTTC	CASSWSLTGGNYGYTF
TRBD1	TRBV5-1	-	TRBJ1-5	TGCGCCAGCTCTACTGACAGGGATCAGCCCCAGCATTTT	CASSTDRDQPQHF
-	TRBV10-1	many	TRBJ1-1	TGCGCCACCGTGAACACTGAAGCTTTCTTT	CATVNTEAFF
-	TRBV3-1/TRBV3-2	-	TRBJ1-2	TGTGCCAGCAGATCACAGGGAGATGGCTACACCTTC	CASRSQGDGYTF
TRBD1	TRBV2	-	TRBJ2-3	TGTGCCAGCTGCGGGACAGGGGGGCGGGATACGCAGTATTTT	CASCGTGGRDTQYF
-	TRBV11-2	few	TRBJ1-1	TGTGCCAGCAGCTTGGCAAGGGCAGGACGGACAATGAACACTGAAGCTTTCTTT	CASSLARAGRTMNTEAFF
TRBD1	TRBV24-1	-	TRBJ2-6	TGTGCCACCAGTGATACAGGGGCCGGGGCCAACGTCCTGACTTTC	CATSDTGAGANVLTF
-	TRBV15	-	TRBJ2-6	TGTGCCACCATGGCTGAGGTTAAGGCTGGGGCCAACGTCCTGACTTTC	CATMAEVKAGANVLTF
-	TRBV2	-	TRBJ1-2	TGTGCCGGGGGCGGCTACACCTTC	CAGGGYTF
-	TRBV11-2	-	TRBJ1-2	TGTGCCAGCAGCTTATCCCCCCGGGACATTGGGGATGGCTACACCTTC	CASSLSPRDIGDGYTF
-	TRBV4-2	once	TRBJ2-5	TGTGCCAGCAGCCAAGGAGTAGAGGCCCAAGAGACCCAGTACTTC	CASSQGVEAQETQYF
-	TRBV15	-	TRBJ1-1	TGTGCCACCAGCAGAGTTGCCAGGGCAAACACTGAAGCTTTCTTT	CATSRVARANTEAFF
-	TRBV5-6	-	TRBJ1-5	TGTGCCAGCAGCTTCGGACAGCTCAATCAGCCCCAGCATTTT	CASSFGQLNQPQHF
-	TRBV19	-	TRBJ1-5	TGTGCCAGTACCCCCAATGAGGGCAATCAGCCCCAGCATTTT	CASTPNEGNQPQHF
-	TRBV30	-	TRBJ1-1	TGTGCCTGGGAGAGAGACAGGCCCACTGAAGCTTTCTTT	CAWERDRPTEAFF
-	TRBV11-2	few	TRBJ1-2	TGTGCCAGCAGCACACAGTCTAACTATGGCTACACCTTC	CASSTQSNYGYTF
-	TRBV5-1	-	TRBJ2-7	TGCGCCAGCAGGCAGGCGTCTGTTTACGAGCAGTACTTC	CASRQASVYEQYF
-	TRBV11-2	-	TRBJ1-2	TGTGCCAGCAGCTTATATACAGGGTGGAACTATGGCTACACCTTC	CASSLYTGWNYGYTF
TRBD2	TRBV2	-	TRBJ2-1	TGTGCCAGCCACCGTAGCGGGGCGGCCTACAATGAGCAGTTCTTC	CASHRSGAAYNEQFF
-	TRBV7-3	-	TRBJ2-2	TGTGCCAGCAGCCTTACGACCGGGATGAACACCGGGGAGCTGTTTTTT	CASSLTTGMNTGELFF
-	TRBV5-1	-	TRBJ2-2	TGCGCCAGCAGCCGTCGGGACATTTCTCGTCCCGGGGAGCTGTTTTTT	CASSRRDISRPGELFF
-	TRBV10-2	-	TRBJ2-1	TGCGCCAGCAGTGAATGGCGGGATGAGCAGTTCTTC	CASSEWRDEQFF
-	TRBV7-3	-	TRBJ2-3	TGTGCCAGCAGCCCCTCAGGCAGCACAGATACGCAGTATTTT	CASSPSGSTDTQYF
-	TRBV19	-	TRBJ1-2	TGTGCCAGTAGTGAGGGACATCTCCTAAACTATGGCTACACCTTC	CASSEGHLLNYGYTF
-	TRBV19	-	TRBJ1-1	TGTGCCAGTAGTATAGAGACAGGGAACACTGAAGCTTTCTTT	CASSIETGNTEAFF
-	TRBV21-1	-	TRBJ2-3	TGTGCCAGCAGCAAGAGGTTGATAGCGGGGTATAGCACAGATACGCAGTATTTT	CASSKRLIAGYSTDTQYF
TRBD1	TRBV10-2	-	TRBJ1-4	TGCGCCAGCACTGCAGGGGGCGCGGGGAAAAAACTGTTTTTT	CASTAGGAGKKLFF